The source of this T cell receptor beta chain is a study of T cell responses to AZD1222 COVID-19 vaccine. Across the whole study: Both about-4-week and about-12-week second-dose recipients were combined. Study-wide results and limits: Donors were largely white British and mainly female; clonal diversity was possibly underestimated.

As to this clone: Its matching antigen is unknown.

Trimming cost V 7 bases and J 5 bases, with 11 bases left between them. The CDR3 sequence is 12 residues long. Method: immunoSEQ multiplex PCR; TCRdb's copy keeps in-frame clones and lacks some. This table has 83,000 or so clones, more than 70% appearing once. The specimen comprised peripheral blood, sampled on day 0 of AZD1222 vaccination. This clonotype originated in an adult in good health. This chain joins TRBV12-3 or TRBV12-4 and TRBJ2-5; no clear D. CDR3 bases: TGTGCCAGCACCCCTTCCGTGGAGACCCAGTACTTC. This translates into CASTPSVETQYF.